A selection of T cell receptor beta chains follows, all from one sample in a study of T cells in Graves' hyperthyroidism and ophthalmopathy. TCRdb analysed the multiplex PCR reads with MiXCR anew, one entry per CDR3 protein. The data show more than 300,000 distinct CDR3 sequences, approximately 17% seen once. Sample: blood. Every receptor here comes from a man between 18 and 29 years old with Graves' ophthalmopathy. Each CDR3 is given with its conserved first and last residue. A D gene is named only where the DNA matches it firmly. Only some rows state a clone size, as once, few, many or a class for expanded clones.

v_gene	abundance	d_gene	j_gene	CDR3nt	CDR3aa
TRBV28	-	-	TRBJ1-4	TGTGCCAGCAGCCTTGGAGGCGAGGGGGAAAAACTGTTTTTT	CASSLGGEGEKLFF
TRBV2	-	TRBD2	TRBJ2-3	TGTGCCAGCTGGACAGGGACTAGCGGGGGGTTCACAGATACGCAGTATTTT	CASWTGTSGGFTDTQYF
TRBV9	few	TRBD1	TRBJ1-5	TGTGCCAGCAGCCCCGGGACAGGGGGCAGCTATAGCAATCAGCCCCAGCATTTT	CASSPGTGGSYSNQPQHF
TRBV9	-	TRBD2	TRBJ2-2	TGTGCCAGCAGCCTCCGGACTAGCGGGGGGCCTACCGGGGAGCTGTTTTTT	CASSLRTSGGPTGELFF
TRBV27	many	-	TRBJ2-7	TGTGCCAGCAGTTCCACAGATGCCTACGAGCAGTACTTC	CASSSTDAYEQYF
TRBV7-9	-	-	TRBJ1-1	TGTGCCAGCAGTTCCCTAGGGGGGGCTTTCTTT	CASSSLGGAFF
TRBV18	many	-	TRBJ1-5	TGTGCCAGCTCACCACGGGACGGGACCAATCAGCCCCAGCATTTT	CASSPRDGTNQPQHF
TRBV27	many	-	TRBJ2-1	TGTGCCAGCCAATGGCTCCCGGGCTCATACAATGAGCAGTTCTTC	CASQWLPGSYNEQFF
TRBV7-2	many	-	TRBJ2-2	TGTGCCAGCAGCTTCTTTTCCGGGGAGCTGTTTTTT	CASSFFSGELFF
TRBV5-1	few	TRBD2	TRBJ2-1	TGCGCCAGCAGCAGGGGACTAGCGGAGTACAATGAGCAGTTCTTC	CASSRGLAEYNEQFF
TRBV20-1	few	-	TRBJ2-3	TGCAGTGGGACACGCGACCCCACAGATACGCAGTATTTT	CSGTRDPTDTQYF
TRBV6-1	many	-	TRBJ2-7	TGTGCCAGCCGCCTTGGGGGGCTGGTCTACGAGCAGTACTTC	CASRLGGLVYEQYF
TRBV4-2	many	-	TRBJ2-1	TGTGCCAGCAGCCGCGACCCGAGAGAGCAGTTCTTC	CASSRDPREQFF
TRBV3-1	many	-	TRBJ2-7	TGTGCCAGCAGCCCCCAGGGGCCATCCTACGAGCAGTACTTC	CASSPQGPSYEQYF